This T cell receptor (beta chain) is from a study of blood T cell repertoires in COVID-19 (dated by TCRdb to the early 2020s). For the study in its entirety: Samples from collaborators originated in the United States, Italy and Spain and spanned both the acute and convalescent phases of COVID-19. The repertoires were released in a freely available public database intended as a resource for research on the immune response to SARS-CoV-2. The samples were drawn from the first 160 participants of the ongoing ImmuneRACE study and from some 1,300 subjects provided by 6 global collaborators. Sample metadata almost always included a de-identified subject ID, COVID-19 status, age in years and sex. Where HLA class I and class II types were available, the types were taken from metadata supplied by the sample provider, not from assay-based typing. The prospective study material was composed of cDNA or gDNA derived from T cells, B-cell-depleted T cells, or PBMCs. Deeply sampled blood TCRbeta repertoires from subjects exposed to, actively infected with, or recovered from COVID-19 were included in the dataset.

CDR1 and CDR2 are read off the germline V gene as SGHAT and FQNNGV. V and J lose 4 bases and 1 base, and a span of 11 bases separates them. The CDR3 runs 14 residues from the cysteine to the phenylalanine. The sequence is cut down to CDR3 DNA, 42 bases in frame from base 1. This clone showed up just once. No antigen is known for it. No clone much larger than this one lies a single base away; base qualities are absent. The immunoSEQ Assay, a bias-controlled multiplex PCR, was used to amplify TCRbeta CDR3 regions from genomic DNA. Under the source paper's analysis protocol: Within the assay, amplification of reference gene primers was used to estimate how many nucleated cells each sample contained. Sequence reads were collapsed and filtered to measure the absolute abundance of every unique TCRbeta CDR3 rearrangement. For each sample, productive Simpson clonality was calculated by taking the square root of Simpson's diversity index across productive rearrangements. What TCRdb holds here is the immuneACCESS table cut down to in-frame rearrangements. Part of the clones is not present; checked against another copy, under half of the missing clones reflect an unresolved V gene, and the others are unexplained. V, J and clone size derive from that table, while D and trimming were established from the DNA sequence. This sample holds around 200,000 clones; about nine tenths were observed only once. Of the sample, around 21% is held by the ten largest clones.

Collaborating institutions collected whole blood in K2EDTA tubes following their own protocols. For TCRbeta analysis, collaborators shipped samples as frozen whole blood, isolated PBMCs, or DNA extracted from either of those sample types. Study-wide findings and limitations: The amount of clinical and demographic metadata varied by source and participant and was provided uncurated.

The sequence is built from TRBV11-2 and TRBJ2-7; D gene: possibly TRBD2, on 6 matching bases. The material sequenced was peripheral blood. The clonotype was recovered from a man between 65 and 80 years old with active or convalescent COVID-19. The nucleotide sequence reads TGTGCCAGCAGCTCGTGGGGACTTTCCTACGAGCAGTACTTC. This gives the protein CASSSWGLSYEQYF.